The T cell receptor beta chain under discussion was sequenced for a study of CD8 T cells in ankylosing spondylitis. Study-wide findings and caveats: Characteristic, it appeared, of ankylosing spondylitis blood was a TCR beta motif of about eight highly homologous variants.

TCRdb reprocessed the 5' RACE reads with MiXCR, giving one entry per CDR3 protein. Of around 440,000 distinct CDR3 sequences in the sample, 17% are singletons; the top ten hold approximately 1%. A word on this clonotype: The antigen remains unidentified.

Looked up from germline, CDR1 is SGHTA and CDR2 is FQGTGA. The CDR3 covers 15 residues. Trimming removed 1 base from V and 3 bases from J; junction bases left unmatched: 5. The receptor was isolated from a male donor with ankylosing spondylitis. The sample was blood, either unsorted or a sorted T cell fraction (not recorded which). The rearrangement links TRBV7-3 to TRBJ1-1, with TRBD1 matching 7 bases. The CDR3 bases are TGTGCCAGCAGCTTAAGTTGGGACAGCTACACTGAAGCTTTCTTT. Translating gives CASSLSWDSYTEAFF.